This T cell receptor (beta chain) was sequenced during a study of blood T cell repertoires in COVID-19. Study at large: Acute-phase and convalescent COVID-19 samples originated in the United States, Italy and Spain.

The CDR3 loop spans 13 amino acids. Germline loops: CDR1 SGHTA, CDR2 FQGNSA. The ends were cut back, 3 bases at V and 4 bases at J, with 9 bases in the middle. Measured with immunoSEQ multiplex PCR; TCRdb has only the in-frame clones, and not every one. The sample lists about 170,000 clones; 85% to 90% were seen once. The TCR sequence derives from a young man with active or convalescent COVID-19. Source material: peripheral blood. The chain links TRBV7-2 to TRBJ1-1; the D gene is possibly TRBD1 (5 bases). In DNA form, the CDR3 reads TGTGCCAGCAGCTTGCACGACAGCACTGAAGCTTTCTTT. Encoded protein: CASSLHDSTEAFF.